This TCR beta chain stems from a study of CXCR3-negative and CXCR3-positive naive CD8 T cells. Findings of the study overall: CXCR3-positive naive cells carried more hydrophobic TRB CDR3s than CXCR3-negative naive cells did. Comparably high diversity was seen in both naive subsets, and much lower diversity in memory CD8+ cells. Expression of CXCR3 was partially reduced after cryopreservation, and fresh PBMCs were used in most assays.

Among CD8+ T cells, naive ones were CD45RO-CCR7+CD27+CD95-. The CDR3 totals 15 residues. Looked up from germline, CDR1 is PRHDT and CDR2 is FYEKMQ (reference sequence). Details on this clonotype: Antigen unknown.

The authors prepared UMI-labeled TRB cDNA libraries by 5' RACE. TCRdb re-called the 5' RACE reads and gives one entry per CDR3 protein, without DNA. There are about 57,000 distinct CDR3 sequences in the sample, with 0.5% to 0.6% held by the top ten. The chain uses TRBV13 and TRBJ2-7; TCRdb selects TRBD1, and the lack of DNA leaves this call unchecked. This sequence was found in a human donor in good health. Some clones in this sample may be carry-over from other donors' samples. The source material was naive CXCR3+ CD8+ T cells from blood. The subset here: CD45RO-CCR7+CD27+CD95- naive CD8+ T cells expressing CXCR3 (TNR3+). The CDR3 spells CASSLRGRSSYEQYF.